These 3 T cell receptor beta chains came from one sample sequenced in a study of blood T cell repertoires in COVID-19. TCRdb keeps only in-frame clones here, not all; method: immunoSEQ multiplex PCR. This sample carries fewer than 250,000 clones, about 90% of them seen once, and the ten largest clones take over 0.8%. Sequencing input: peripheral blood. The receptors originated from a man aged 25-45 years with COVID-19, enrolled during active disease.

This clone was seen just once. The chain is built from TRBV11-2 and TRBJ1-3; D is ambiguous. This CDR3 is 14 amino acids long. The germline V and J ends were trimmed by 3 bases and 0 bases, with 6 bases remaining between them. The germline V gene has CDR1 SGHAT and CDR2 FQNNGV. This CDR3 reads CASSLRSSGNTIYF. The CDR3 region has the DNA TGTGCCAGCAGCTTGAGAAGCTCTGGAAACACCATATATTTT.

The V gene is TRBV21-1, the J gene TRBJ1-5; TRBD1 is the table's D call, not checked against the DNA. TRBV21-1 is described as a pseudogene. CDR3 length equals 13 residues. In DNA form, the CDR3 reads TGTGCCAGCAGCAATCATAGCAATCAGCCCCAGCATTTT. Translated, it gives CASSNHSNQPQHF.

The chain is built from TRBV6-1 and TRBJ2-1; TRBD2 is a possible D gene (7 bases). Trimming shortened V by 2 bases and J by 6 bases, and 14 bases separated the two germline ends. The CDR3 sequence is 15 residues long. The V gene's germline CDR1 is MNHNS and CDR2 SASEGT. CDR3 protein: CASSELGGAFNEQFF. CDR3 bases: TGTGCCAGCAGTGAATTGGGGGGGGCCTTCAATGAGCAGTTCTTC.